This T cell receptor beta chain is drawn from a study of T cell responses to AZD1222 COVID-19 vaccine. This clone was counted a few times. CDR1 is KGHSH, CDR2 LQKENI, per germline. This CDR3 contains 16 residues. V was shortened by 2 bases and J by 4 bases, with 14 bases between the two germline ends. Assay used: immunoSEQ multiplex PCR; TCRdb lists only in-frame clones, some missing. The profile covers 150,000 to 200,000 clones, with 90% appearing a single time and 2.5% to 3% taken by the ten largest. The chain couples TRBV18 to TRBJ1-4; no clear D. The clonotype comes from an adult in good health. This specimen was peripheral blood, taken on day 0 of AZD1222 vaccination. DNA of the CDR3: TGTGCCAGCTCACCAGGTATACCGCCGAGTAATGAAAAACTGTTTTTT. This gives the protein CASSPGIPPSNEKLFF. The full variable domain, completed using reference TRBV18 and TRBJ1-4, is NAGVMQNPRHLVRRRGQEARLRCSPMKGHSHVYWYRQLPEEGLKFMVYLQKENIIDESGMPKERFSAEFPKEGPSILRIQQVVRGDSAAYFCASSPGIPPSNEKLFFGSGTQLSVL.